This entry features one T cell receptor (beta chain) sequence. In this sample, this clonotype turned up a few times. Its target antigen remains unknown. Per-base qualities were not stored, and no clone one base away is much larger. This specimen belongs to a study of T cells after yellow fever vaccination (dated by TCRdb to between 2018 and 2021). About the full investigation: The SMART-Seq v4 Ultra Low Input RNA kit was used to prepare libraries from fractions with low cell numbers. Blood was collected at multiple timepoints before and after primary and secondary immunization, and bulk PBMC replicates and cell subsets were isolated. To follow T-cell clones before and after both primary and booster YFV17D yellow fever vaccination, bulk TCR alpha and beta repertoires underwent longitudinal sequencing. Two healthy male donors, one aged 18 to 30 and one aged 30 to 40 years, made up the cohort.

TCR cDNA was synthesized by 5'RACE template switching, through which a universal primer site and unique molecular identifiers were introduced. Priming of cDNA synthesis was performed from both the TCR alpha and TCR beta constant segments. Library amplification involved two PCR steps, and the second step added sample barcodes and sequencing adapters. Sequencing of libraries was performed on Illumina HiSeq 2500 (2x100 bp) or NovaSeq (2x150 bp). The paper's processing steps were these. MIGEC was used to demultiplex reads and collapse the reads into UMI consensus sequences, and MiXCR was used for V(D)J alignment. Clonotypes responding to the vaccine were identified with edgeR on replicate PBMC samples, with the criteria of FDR below 0.01 and a log2 fold change above 5 up to day 15. CD4 or CD8 identity was assigned to each bulk clonotype according to whether the clonotype was present at higher abundance in the sequenced CD4 repertoire or the sequenced CD8 repertoire. TCRdb handled the public reads itself, with Q25 trimming in fastp and clone calling in MiXCR, and kept productive beta chains. All rows with the same CDR3 protein become a single entry with the most common DNA and genes. The V and J calls shown here were made by TCRdb, not taken from the authors' results. For this sample there are approximately 550,000 distinct CDR3 sequences; 15% to 20% appear just once. Clones ranked in the top ten supply approximately 15% of the sample.

The label giving this sample's treatment or condition can be read as: live attenuated yellow fever vaccine strain. At every blood-draw timepoint, two biological replicates of bulk PBMCs were collected. PBMCs were isolated from peripheral blood using a standard Ficoll-Paque protocol. TriZol was used to extract RNA from bulk PBMCs, CD4 and CD8 fractions, and dextramer-positive and dextramer-negative fractions. Study-level results and caveats: Compared with the primary T-cell response, the secondary T-cell response was weaker but faster, peaking on day 5 rather than day 15. A small fraction of clonotypes showed up in both the CD4 and CD8 compartments, probably as a result of convergent recombination. Computational filtering was needed because FACS-sorted repertoires could contain abundant contaminating clonotypes from the bulk population. After the booster, most of the clones that had expanded following primary vaccination were detected again (approximately 96% of CD4 and 80% to 90% of CD8), which suggests that memory was broadly maintained. Because the study included only two donors, the extent to which the findings can be generalized is limited.

CDR1 and CDR2, looked up from the germline V gene (reference sequence), are SGHNT and YYREEE. The CDR3 runs 15 amino acids, cysteine and phenylalanine included. Only the CDR3 portion is preserved as DNA: 45 bases, with reading frame beginning at the first base. The V and J ends are trimmed by 3 bases and 10 bases, leaving 19 bases between them. The TCR comes from a man aged 25-45 years who received the YFV17D yellow fever vaccine. This sample comprised PBMCs, obtained 15 days after the yellow fever booster vaccination. The chain uses TRBV5-4 and TRBJ2-2; a weak D assignment points to TRBD2 (6 bases agree). Here is the DNA: TGTGCCAGCAGCTCTTCTAGCGCACTACCGGTGGAGCTGTTTTTT. Its coded protein is CASSSSSALPVELFF. This CDR3, with the reference TRBV5-4 and TRBJ2-2 proteins standing in past its ends, gives the full variable domain ETGVTQSPTHLIKTRGQQVTLRCSSQSGHNTVSWYQQALGQGPQFIFQYYREEENGRGNFPPRFSGLQFPNYSSELNVNALELDDSALYLCASSSSSALPVELFFGEGSRLTVL.